This T cell receptor (beta chain) was identified in a study of siplizumab effects on memory and regulatory T cells. In regard to this clone: The antigen is undetermined.

The CDR3 consists of 18 residues. Trimming at V came to 0 bases and at J to 3 bases, leaving 10 bases not matched to a gene. The germline V gene encodes CDR1 MNHNS and CDR2 SASEGT. Generated by immunoSEQ multiplex PCR, the TCRdb table keeps only in-frame clones and is missing some. The profile shows more than 75,000 clones, roughly 93% of them singletons. Notes on the study in general: Proliferating siplizumab-culture Treg suppressive function went unconfirmed.

This rearrangement joins TRBV6-1 to TRBJ2-2, with TRBD2 matching over 7 bases. Sequences were obtained from CD8+ T cells sorted from blood. This sequence was found in a human donor in good health. CDR3 bases: TGTGCCAGCAGTGAAGCAGTCTGGGTAGGGAGGGACACCGGGGAGCTGTTTTTT. Amino acid sequence: CASSEAVWVGRDTGELFF.